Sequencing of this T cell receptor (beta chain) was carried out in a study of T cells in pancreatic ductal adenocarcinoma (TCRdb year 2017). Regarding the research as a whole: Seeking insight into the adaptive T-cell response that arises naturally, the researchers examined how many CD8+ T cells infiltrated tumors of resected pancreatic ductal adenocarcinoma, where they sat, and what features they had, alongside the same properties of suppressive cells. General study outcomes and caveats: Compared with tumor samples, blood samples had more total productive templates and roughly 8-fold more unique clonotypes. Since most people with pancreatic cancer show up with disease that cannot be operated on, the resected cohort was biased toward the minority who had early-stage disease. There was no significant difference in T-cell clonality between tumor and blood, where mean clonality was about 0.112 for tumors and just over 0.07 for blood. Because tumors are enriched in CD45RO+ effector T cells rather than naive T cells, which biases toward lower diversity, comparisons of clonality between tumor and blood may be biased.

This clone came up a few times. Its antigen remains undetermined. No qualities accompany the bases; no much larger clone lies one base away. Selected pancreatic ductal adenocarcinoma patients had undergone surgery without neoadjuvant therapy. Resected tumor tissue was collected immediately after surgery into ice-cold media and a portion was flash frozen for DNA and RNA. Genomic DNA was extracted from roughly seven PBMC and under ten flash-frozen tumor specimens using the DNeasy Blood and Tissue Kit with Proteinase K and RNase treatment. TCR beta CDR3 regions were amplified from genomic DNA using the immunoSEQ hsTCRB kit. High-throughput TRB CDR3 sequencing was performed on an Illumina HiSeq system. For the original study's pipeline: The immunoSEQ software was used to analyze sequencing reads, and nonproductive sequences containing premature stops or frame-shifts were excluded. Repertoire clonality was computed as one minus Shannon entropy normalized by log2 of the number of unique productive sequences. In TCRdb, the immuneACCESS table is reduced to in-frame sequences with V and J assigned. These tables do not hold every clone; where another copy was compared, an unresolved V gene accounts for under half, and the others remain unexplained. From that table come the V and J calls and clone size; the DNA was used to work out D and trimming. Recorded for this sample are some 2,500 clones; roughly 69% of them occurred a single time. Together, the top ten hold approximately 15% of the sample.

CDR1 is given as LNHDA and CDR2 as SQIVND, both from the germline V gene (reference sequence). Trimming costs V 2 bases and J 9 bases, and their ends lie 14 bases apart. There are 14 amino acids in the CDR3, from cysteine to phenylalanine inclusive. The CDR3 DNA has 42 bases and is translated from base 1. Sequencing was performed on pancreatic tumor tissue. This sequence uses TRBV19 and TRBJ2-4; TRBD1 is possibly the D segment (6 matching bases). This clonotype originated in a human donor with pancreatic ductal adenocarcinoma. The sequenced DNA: TGTGCCAGTAGTATAACGAACAGGGCTTCCATTCAGTACTTC. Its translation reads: CASSITNRASIQYF.